This is a list of T cell receptor beta chains from one sample in a study of regulatory T cells. The data were produced by immunoSEQ multiplex PCR, yet TCRdb's version contains in-frame clones alone and is incomplete. Of almost 30,000 clones listed, 85% to 95% are singletons. Sequenced sample: conventional CD4+ T cells sorted from blood. These receptors were obtained from a person under 30 with CD3G deficiency. Each CDR3 is given with its conserved first and last residue. D genes are given only for firm matches. Only part of the rows carry a size: once, few, many, or a class if the clone is expanded.

j_call clone_size d_call cdr3_length v_call cdr3_aa cdr3_nt
TRBJ1-1 few NA 13 TRBV7-8 CASSLTGGTEAFF TGTGCCAGCAGCTTAACGGGGGGCACTGAAGCCTTCTTT
TRBJ2-7 once NA 14 TRBV9 CASSPQTPPYEQYF TGTGCCAGCAGCCCTCAGACTCCGCCCTACGAGCAGTACTTC
TRBJ1-5 NA NA 13 TRBV19 CASSILQGQPQHF TGTGCCAGTAGTATCCTGCAGGGACAGCCCCAGCATTTT
TRBJ1-2 NA NA 12 TRBV28 CATQQGTYGYTF TGTGCCACCCAACAGGGAACCTATGGCTACACCTTC
TRBJ1-3 NA NA 16 TRBV5-1 CASSLEGISSGNTIYF TGCGCCAGCAGCTTGGAAGGAATTAGTTCTGGAAACACCATATATTTT
TRBJ1-1 NA TRBD1 18 TRBV18 CASSQKALQGANPPEAFF TGTGCCAGCTCACAAAAAGCTTTACAGGGGGCCAACCCTCCTGAAGCTTTCTTT
TRBJ1-2 NA NA 13 TRBV4-3 CASSQDRTYGYTF TGCGCCAGCAGCCAAGATAGGACCTATGGCTACACCTTC
TRBJ2-1 NA NA 13 TRBV7-8 CASSPHRENEQFF TGTGCCAGCAGCCCGCACAGGGAAAATGAGCAGTTCTTC
TRBJ2-5 NA NA 14 TRBV5-1 CASSWDTDQETQYF TGCGCCAGCAGCTGGGATACAGACCAAGAGACCCAGTACTTC
TRBJ1-5 once NA 14 TRBV6-1 CASSVWGRGQPQHF TGTGCCAGCAGTGTTTGGGGGAGGGGTCAGCCCCAGCATTTT
TRBJ1-1 once NA 13 TRBV28 CASRYYRGTEAFF TGTGCCAGCAGGTACTATCGAGGGACTGAAGCTTTCTTT
TRBJ2-1 NA TRBD1 15 TRBV28 CASSTRRGRLDEQFF TGTGCCAGCAGTACCCGCAGGGGGCGTTTAGATGAGCAGTTCTTC
TRBJ1-2 once NA 18 TRBV28 CATLGRRRNRGNNYGYTF TGTGCCACCTTAGGTCGCCGCCGCAACCGGGGTAACAACTATGGCTACACCTTC
TRBJ2-3 NA NA 14 TRBV6-1 CASSERGGTDTQYF TGTGCCAGCAGTGAAAGGGGGGGGACAGATACGCAGTATTTT
TRBJ1-5 once NA 15 TRBV19 CASSITGAPHQPQHF TGTGCCAGTAGTATCACCGGGGCACCTCATCAGCCCCAGCATTTT
TRBJ1-6 NA NA 15 TRBV5-1 CASSPRLGANSPLHF TGCGCCAGCAGCCCGCGTCTGGGGGCTAATTCACCCCTCCACTTT
TRBJ2-5 once TRBD1 15 TRBV28 CASSLGQGYQETQYF TGTGCCAGCAGTTTAGGACAGGGTTATCAAGAGACCCAGTACTTC
TRBJ1-1 once NA 14 TRBV5-6 CASSLPGAHTEAFF TGTGCCAGCAGCTTGCCCGGAGCGCACACTGAAGCTTTCTTT
TRBJ2-5 NA TRBD2 15 TRBV9 CASSVSSGVQETQYF TGTGCCAGCAGCGTCTCTAGCGGGGTCCAAGAGACCCAGTACTTC
TRBJ2-3 NA NA 13 TRBV11-2 CASSLDAQGPQYF TGTGCCAGCAGCTTAGATGCACAGGGACCGCAGTATTTT
TRBJ1-5 NA TRBD1 20 TRBV28 CASSSPFRARIDRGNQPQHF TGTGCCAGCAGCTCCCCTTTCCGTGCCAGAATCGACAGGGGCAATCAGCCCCAGCATTTT
TRBJ1-1 NA NA 12 TRBV7-9 CASSPLSPEAFF TGTGCCAGCAGCCCTCTTTCACCCGAAGCTTTCTTT
TRBJ1-1 NA NA 13 TRBV5-1 CASSPWGNTEAFF TGCGCCAGCAGCCCATGGGGGAACACTGAAGCTTTCTTT
TRBJ2-5 NA TRBD2 13 TRBV5-1 CASSLTPGGTQYF TGCGCCAGCAGCTTGACGCCGGGAGGGACCCAGTACTTC
TRBJ1-2 few NA 16 TRBV4-1 CASSQDPDRTRGGYTF TGCGCCAGCAGCCAAGATCCTGACAGGACAAGGGGAGGCTACACCTTC
TRBJ2-3 once NA 11 TRBV20-1 CSARAGDTQYF TGCAGTGCTAGAGCAGGAGATACGCAGTATTTT
TRBJ2-2 NA TRBD1 14 TRBV27 CASSLGTDTGELFF TGTGCCAGCAGTCTCGGGACAGACACCGGGGAGCTGTTTTTT
TRBJ2-5 NA TRBD2 15 TRBV15 CATSTNGGGLETQYF TGTGCCACCAGCACCAACGGGGGGGGGTTGGAGACCCAGTACTTC
TRBJ1-2 NA TRBD1 15 TRBV18 CASSPTGVGSHGYTF TGTGCCAGCTCACCGACAGGGGTCGGCTCCCATGGCTACACCTTC
TRBJ1-5 NA NA 16 TRBV19 CASSIDLLTSDQPQHF TGTGCCAGTAGTATAGATCTATTGACATCCGATCAGCCCCAGCATTTT
TRBJ2-1 NA NA 18 TRBV4-1 CASSWGLAGRAPYNEQFF TGCGCCAGCAGCTGGGGATTGGCGGGGCGGGCCCCGTACAATGAGCAGTTCTTC
TRBJ1-5 once TRBD1 14 TRBV28 CASSRGRIDQPQHF TGTGCCAGCAGCAGGGGGCGCATAGATCAGCCCCAGCATTTT
TRBJ1-2 NA NA 14 TRBV25-1 CASSEFEQGTGYTF TGTGCCAGCAGTGAATTCGAACAGGGTACGGGCTACACCTTC
TRBJ1-2 NA TRBD1 16 TRBV6-6 CASSYFGMTGNYGYTF TGTGCCAGCAGTTATTTCGGGATGACAGGGAACTATGGCTACACCTTC
TRBJ1-1 NA NA 14 TRBV28 CASRAIGTRAEAFF TGTGCCAGCAGGGCTATCGGGACTCGGGCTGAAGCTTTCTTT
TRBJ1-2 NA NA 14 TRBV6-5 CASSYSQGSKVCTF TGTGCCAGCAGTTACTCGCAGGGGAGTAAAGTCTGCACCTTC
TRBJ1-1 once NA 14 TRBV6-1 CASSEVGGRSEAFF TGTGCCAGCAGTGAAGTTGGGGGTCGGTCTGAAGCTTTCTTT
TRBJ2-2 once NA 14 TRBV5-8 CASSPRGRSGELFF TGTGCCAGCAGCCCGAGAGGGCGTAGCGGGGAGCTGTTTTTT
TRBJ2-7 NA NA 13 TRBV10-2 CASSDPYSYEQYF TGCGCCAGCAGTGACCCCTATTCCTACGAGCAGTACTTC
TRBJ2-3 NA NA 13 TRBV4-1 CASSRGRTDTQYF TGCGCCAGCAGCCGGGGAAGAACAGATACGCAGTATTTT